At least ten counts were recorded for the clone carrying this T cell receptor (beta chain). These data originate in a study of T-cell reconstitution after alpha-beta-depleted transplantation in children. TCRbeta library construction was performed incorporating unique molecular identifiers. From the PCR reads, TCRdb called clonotypes with MiXCR, one entry per CDR3 protein. The sample lists under 750,000 distinct CDR3 sequences; 20% to 25% were seen once. Germline lookup yields CDR1 DFQATT and CDR2 SNEGSKA (reference sequence). The V gene lost 4 bases and the J gene lost 0 bases, with 14 bases spanning the gap. The CDR3 sequence is 15 residues long.

The clonotype comes from a boy in the first two years of life who had a stem cell transplant for acute myeloid leukemia, so the T cells may come from the graft donor. The starting material was PBMCs, mostly from graft donor cells, obtained 360 days after TCRalphabeta/CD19-depleted stem cell transplant. The chain carries TRBV20-1 and TRBJ2-3; weak D call: TRBD2 (5 bases). CDR3 sequence (DNA): TGCAGTGCTAACCCCGGGGTGTTTAGCACAGATACGCAGTATTTT. This gives the protein CSANPGVFSTDTQYF.